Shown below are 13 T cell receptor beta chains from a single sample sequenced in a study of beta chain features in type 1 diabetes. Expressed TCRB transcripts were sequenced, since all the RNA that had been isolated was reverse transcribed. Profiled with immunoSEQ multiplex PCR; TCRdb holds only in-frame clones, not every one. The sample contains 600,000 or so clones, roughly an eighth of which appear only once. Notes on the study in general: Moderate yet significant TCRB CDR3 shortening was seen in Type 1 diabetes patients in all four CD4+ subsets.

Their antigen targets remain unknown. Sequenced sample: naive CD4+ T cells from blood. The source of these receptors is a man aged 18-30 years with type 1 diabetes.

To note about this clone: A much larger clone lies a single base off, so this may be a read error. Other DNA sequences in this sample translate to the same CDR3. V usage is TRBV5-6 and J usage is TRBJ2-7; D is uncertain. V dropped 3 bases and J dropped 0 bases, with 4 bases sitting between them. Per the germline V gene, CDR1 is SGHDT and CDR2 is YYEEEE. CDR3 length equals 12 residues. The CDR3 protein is CASSSSSYEQYF. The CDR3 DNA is TGTGCCAGCAGCTCAAGCTCCTACGAGCAGTACTTC.

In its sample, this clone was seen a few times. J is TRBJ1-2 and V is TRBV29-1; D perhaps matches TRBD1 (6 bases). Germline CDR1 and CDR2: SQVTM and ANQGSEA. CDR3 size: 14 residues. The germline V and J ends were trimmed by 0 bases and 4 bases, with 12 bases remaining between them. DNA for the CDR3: TGCAGCGTTGAAGAGGGGGCCCGCGGCTATGGCTACACCTTC. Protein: CSVEEGARGYGYTF. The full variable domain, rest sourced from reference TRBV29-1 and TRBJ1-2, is SAVISQKPSRDICQRGTSLTIQCQVDSQVTMMFWYRQQPGQSLTLIATANQGSEATYESGFVIDKFPISRPNLTFSTLTVSNMSPEDSSIYLCSVEEGARGYGYTFGSGTRLTVV.

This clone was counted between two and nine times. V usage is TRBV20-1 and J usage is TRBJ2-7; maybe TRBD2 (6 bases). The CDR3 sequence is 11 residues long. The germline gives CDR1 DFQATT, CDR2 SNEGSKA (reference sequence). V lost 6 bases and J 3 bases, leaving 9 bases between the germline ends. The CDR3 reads CSAEEGYEQYF. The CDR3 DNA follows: TGCAGTGCCGAGGAGGGCTACGAGCAGTACTTC.

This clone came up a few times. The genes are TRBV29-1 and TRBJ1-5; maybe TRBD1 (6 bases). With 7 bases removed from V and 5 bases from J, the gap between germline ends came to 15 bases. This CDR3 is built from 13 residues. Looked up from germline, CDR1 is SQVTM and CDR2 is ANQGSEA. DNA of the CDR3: TGCAGCGCGGGGGCGGACGGCGATCAGCCCCAGCATTTT. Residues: CSAGADGDQPQHF.

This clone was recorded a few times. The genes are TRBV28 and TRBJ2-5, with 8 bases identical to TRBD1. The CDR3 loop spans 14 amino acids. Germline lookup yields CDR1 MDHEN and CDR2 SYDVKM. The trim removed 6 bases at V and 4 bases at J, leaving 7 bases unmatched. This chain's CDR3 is CASSPGGDGETQYF. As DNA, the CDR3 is TGTGCCAGCAGCCCAGGGGGCGATGGAGAGACCCAGTACTTC.

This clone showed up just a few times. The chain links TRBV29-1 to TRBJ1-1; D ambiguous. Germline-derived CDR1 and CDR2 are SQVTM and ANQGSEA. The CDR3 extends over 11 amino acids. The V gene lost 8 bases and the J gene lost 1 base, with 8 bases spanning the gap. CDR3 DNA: TGCAGCACCTCTGAGAACACTGAAGCTTTCTTT. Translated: CSTSENTEAFF.

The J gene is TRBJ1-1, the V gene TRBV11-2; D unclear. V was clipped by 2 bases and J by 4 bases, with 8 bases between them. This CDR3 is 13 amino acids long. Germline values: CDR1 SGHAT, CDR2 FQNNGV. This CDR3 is CASSLRQATEAFF. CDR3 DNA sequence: TGTGCCAGCAGCTTAAGGCAGGCCACTGAAGCTTTCTTT.

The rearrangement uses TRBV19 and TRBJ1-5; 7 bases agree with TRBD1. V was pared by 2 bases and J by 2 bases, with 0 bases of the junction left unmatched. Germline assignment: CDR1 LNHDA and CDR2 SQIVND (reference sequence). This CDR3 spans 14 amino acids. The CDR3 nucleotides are TGTGCCAGTAGTATAACAGGGGGCAATCAGCCCCAGCATTTT. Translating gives CASSITGGNQPQHF.

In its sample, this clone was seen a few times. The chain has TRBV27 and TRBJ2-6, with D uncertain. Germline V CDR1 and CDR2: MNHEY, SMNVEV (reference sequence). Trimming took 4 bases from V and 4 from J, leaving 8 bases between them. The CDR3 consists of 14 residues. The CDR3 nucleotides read TGTGCCAGCAGTTGGGCCTTGGGGGCCAACGTCCTGACTTTC. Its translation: CASSWALGANVLTF.

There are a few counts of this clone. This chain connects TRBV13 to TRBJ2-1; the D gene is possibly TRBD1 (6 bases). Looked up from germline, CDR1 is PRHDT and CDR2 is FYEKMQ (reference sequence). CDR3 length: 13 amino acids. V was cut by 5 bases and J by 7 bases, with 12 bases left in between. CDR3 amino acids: CASSTNRENEQFF. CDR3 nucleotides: TGTGCCAGCAGCACAAACAGGGAGAATGAGCAGTTCTTC.

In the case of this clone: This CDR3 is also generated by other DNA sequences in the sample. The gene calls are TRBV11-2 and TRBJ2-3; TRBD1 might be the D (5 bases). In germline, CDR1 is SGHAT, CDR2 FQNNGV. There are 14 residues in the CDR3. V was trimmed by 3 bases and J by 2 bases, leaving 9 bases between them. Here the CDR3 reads CASSFQGFTDTQYF. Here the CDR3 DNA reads TGTGCCAGCAGCTTTCAGGGTTTCACAGATACGCAGTATTTT.

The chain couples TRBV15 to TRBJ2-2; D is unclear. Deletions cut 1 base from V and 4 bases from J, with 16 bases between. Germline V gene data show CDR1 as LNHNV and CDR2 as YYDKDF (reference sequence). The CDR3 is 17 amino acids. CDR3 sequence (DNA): TGTGCCACCAGCAGAGTACCCTTATGGATCGGCACCGGGGAGCTGTTTTTT. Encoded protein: CATSRVPLWIGTGELFF. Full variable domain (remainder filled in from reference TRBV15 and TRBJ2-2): DAMVIQNPRYQVTQFGKPVTLSCSQTLNHNVMYWYQQKSSQAPKLLFHYYDKDFNNEADTPDNFQSRRPNTSFCFLDIRSPGLGDTAMYLCATSRVPLWIGTGELFFGEGSRLTVL.

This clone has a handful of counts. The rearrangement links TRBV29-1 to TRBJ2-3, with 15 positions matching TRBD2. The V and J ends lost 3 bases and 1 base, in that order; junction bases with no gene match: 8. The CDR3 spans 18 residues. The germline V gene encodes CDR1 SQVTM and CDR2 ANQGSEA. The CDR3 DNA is TGCAGCGTTGATGAGGGACTAGCGGGGGGCCGGGGCACAGATACGCAGTATTTT. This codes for CSVDEGLAGGRGTDTQYF.